Listed here are 21 T cell receptor beta chains from one sample, sequenced in a study of control samples from healthy donors and cancer patients. Profiled with immunoSEQ multiplex PCR; TCRdb holds only in-frame clones, not every one. Found here are roughly 100,000 clones, around 89% of them singletons; the top ten hold approximately 7.8%. The sequencing sample was made of blood. These receptors all stem from a young man in good health.

The rearrangement links TRBV5-1 to TRBJ2-1, with 7 bases lining up with TRBD1. The CDR3 consists of 16 residues. Germline loops: CDR1 SGHRS, CDR2 YFSETQ. V lost 4 bases, J lost 6 bases, and 13 bases stayed unmatched. The CDR3 DNA follows: TGCGCCAGCAGCCGGGAACCGGGACAGATCGCCAATGAGCAGTTCTTC. Translating gives CASSREPGQIANEQFF.

The rearrangement uses TRBV3-1 (or the pseudogene TRBV3-2) and TRBJ1-2; D may be TRBD1 (6 bases). V was shortened by 8 bases and J by 4 bases, with 17 bases between the two germline ends. The length of the CDR3 is 14 residues. Germline assignment: CDR1 LGHDT and CDR2 YNNKEL (reference sequence). CDR3 loop: CASSLGGLSYGYTF. Here the CDR3 DNA reads TGTGCCAGCTCTCTGGGGGGGCTATCCTATGGCTACACCTTC.

The genes are TRBV28 and TRBJ1-1, with 8 bases that match TRBD1. Germline-derived CDR1 and CDR2 are MDHEN and SYDVKM. The CDR3 spans 16 residues. The junction had 8 bases not matched to a gene; V was cut back by 2 bases and J by 3 bases. The CDR3: CASSLRQGALYTEAFF. The CDR3 nucleotides are TGTGCCAGCAGTTTAAGGCAGGGGGCCCTTTACACTGAAGCTTTCTTT.

The CDR3 sequence is CASSLEPGAYGYTF. The CDR3 nucleotides read TGTGCCAGCAGTTTAGAGCCAGGGGCCTATGGCTACACCTTC. The chain recombines TRBV28 with TRBJ1-2, with D perhaps TRBD1 (6 bases). Trimming took 2 bases from V and 4 from J, leaving 11 bases between them. This CDR3 comprises 14 residues. CDR1 MDHEN and CDR2 SYDVKM come from the germline V gene.

V is TRBV7-2 and J is TRBJ1-6; TRBD1 might be the D (5 bases). Germline V CDR1 and CDR2: SGHTA, FQGNSA. The CDR3 spans 14 residues. V was clipped by 2 bases and J by 9 bases, with 11 bases between them. The CDR3 is CASSLSGPSSPLHF. The CDR3 DNA follows: TGTGCCAGCAGCTTATCAGGGCCTTCTTCACCCCTCCACTTT.

This clone was picked up one time. The chain combines TRBV7-3 with TRBJ1-1, with a weak D call TRBD1 (6 bases). The length of the CDR3 is 15 residues. V lost 4 bases to trimming and J lost 5 bases, with 17 bases between them. Germline V lookup: CDR1 SGHTA, CDR2 FQGTGA. This CDR3 is CASSSTGAKVTEAFF. Here the CDR3 DNA reads TGTGCCAGCAGCTCCACGGGGGCGAAGGTAACTGAAGCTTTCTTT.

The chain combines TRBV5-1 with TRBJ2-3, with D unclear. The V and J ends lost 4 bases and 2 bases respectively, with 14 bases between them. Germline loops: CDR1 SGHRS, CDR2 YFSETQ. The CDR3 totals 15 residues. CDR3 DNA: TGCGCCAGCAGCCAATCCCGGGCCGACACAGATACGCAGTATTTT. This encodes CASSQSRADTDTQYF.

The chain has TRBV7-9 and TRBJ2-6; unclear D gene. The V end was cut by 2 bases, the J end by 1 base, with 15 bases between. Germline CDR1 SEHNR, CDR2 FQNEAQ (reference sequence). The CDR3 loop spans 18 amino acids. CDR3 residues: CASSLISGAVSGANVLTF. The CDR3 bases are TGTGCCAGCAGCTTAATCTCGGGTGCAGTATCTGGGGCCAACGTCCTGACTTTC.

V gene TRBV29-1 combines with J gene TRBJ2-5; D not resolved. The germline V gene encodes CDR1 SQVTM and CDR2 ANQGSEA. The CDR3 length is 12 residues. Trimming shortened V by 4 bases and J by 5 bases, and 11 bases separated the two germline ends. CDR3 in DNA: TGCAGCGTTGTTCCCGAAACGGAGACCCAGTACTTC. As protein: CSVVPETETQYF.

On this clone itself: The same CDR3 arises from other DNA sequences in this sample as well. The chain combines TRBV4-2 with TRBJ1-2; 9 bases fit TRBD1. There are 14 residues in the CDR3. V dropped 1 base and J dropped 7; count of bases not matched to a gene: 4. Germline V lookup: CDR1 LGHNA, CDR2 YNFKEQ. The chain's CDR3 is CASSQVGTGSGYTF. CDR3 bases: TGTGCCAGCAGCCAAGTCGGGACAGGGAGTGGCTACACCTTC.

This sequence joins TRBV18 and TRBJ2-7; 15 positions agree with TRBD2. This CDR3 has 16 amino acids. Losses at the gene ends were 3 bases for V and 3 bases for J; bases not matched to a gene: 3. The germline V gene encodes CDR1 KGHSH and CDR2 LQKENI. The DNA of the CDR3 is TGTGCCAGCTCACCGGGACTAGCGGGAGGACTCTACGAGCAGTACTTC. It is translated as CASSPGLAGGLYEQYF.

The rearrangement joins TRBV19 to TRBJ1-2; 9 positions agree with TRBD1. Per the germline V gene, CDR1 is LNHDA and CDR2 is SQIVND (reference sequence). The V segment lost 6 bases and the J segment 3 bases; nucleotides outside the gene matches: 14. The CDR3 is 17 residues long. The CDR3, as DNA: TGTGCCAGTAGGAAGACAGGGGGATTACCAGTCGACTATGGCTACACCTTC. Translated, it gives CASRKTGGLPVDYGYTF.

The chain couples TRBV7-2 to TRBJ2-1; D possibly uses TRBD1 or TRBD2 (5 bases each). V lost 7 bases and J 5 bases, leaving 18 bases between the germline ends. The CDR3 has 15 residues. Germline CDR1 SGHTA, CDR2 FQGNSA. The CDR3 DNA reads TGTGCCAGCACCCCCCCGGGAACGGGACACAATGAGCAGTTCTTC. It yields the protein CASTPPGTGHNEQFF.

This chain joins TRBV7-8 and TRBJ2-7; 13 bases are a match to TRBD2. The CDR3 loop spans 16 amino acids. Trimming cost V 2 bases and J 9 bases; bases outside gene matches: 10. CDR1 is SGHVS, CDR2 FQNEAQ, per germline. As DNA, the CDR3 is TGTGCCAGCAGCTTATTTACCGGGACTAGCGGGAAGGTGCAGTACTTC. The encoded protein is CASSLFTGTSGKVQYF.

This clone was seen a single time. The J gene is TRBJ2-4, the V gene TRBV27, with D possibly TRBD1 on 6 matching bases. The ends were cut back, 6 bases at V and 6 bases at J, with 15 bases in the middle. Germline CDR1 and CDR2: MNHEY and SMNVEV (reference sequence). The CDR3 has 14 amino acids. In DNA, the CDR3 is TGTGCCAGCAGCCTAAGCAGGGGCGGAAACATTCAGTACTTC. Protein sequence: CASSLSRGGNIQYF.

V and J are TRBV11-1 and TRBJ2-7; D is uncertain. Trimming left V 5 bases short and J 0 bases short, with 11 bases between. Germline V gene data show CDR1 as SGHAT and CDR2 as FQDESV (reference sequence). The CDR3 is 14 residues long. CDR3 DNA: TGTGCCAGCAGCCATAACTATAACTCCTACGAGCAGTACGTC. Translation gives CASSHNYNSYEQYV.

The chain is built from TRBV6-6 and TRBJ2-1, with 9 bases aligning to TRBD2. The CDR3 length is 16 residues. The J segment lost 5 bases and the V segment lost 1 base, leaving 6 bases of the junction unmatched. Germline CDR1 MNHNY, CDR2 SVGAGI (reference sequence). CDR3 amino acids: CASSYYGGGGNNEQFF. The CDR3, as DNA: TGTGCCAGCAGTTACTACGGCGGGGGGGGAAACAATGAGCAGTTCTTC.

The chain employs TRBV19 and TRBJ1-1, with no clear D. V lost 3 bases and J lost 5, with 13 bases in between. This CDR3 has 14 residues. CDR1 and CDR2 (germline): LNHDA, SQIVND (reference sequence). CDR3 sequence reads: CASSIAGVGTEAFF. The CDR3 region has the DNA TGTGCCAGTAGTATCGCCGGCGTGGGGACTGAAGCTTTCTTT. The whole variable domain, remainder taken from reference TRBV19 and TRBJ1-1, is DGGITQSPKYLFRKEGQNVTLSCEQNLNHDAMYWYRQDPGQGLRLIYYSQIVNDFQKGDIAEGYSVSREKKESFPLTVTSAQKNPTAFYLCASSIAGVGTEAFFGQGTRLTVV.

The chain joins TRBV19 to TRBJ1-2; 8 nucleotides align to TRBD1. The CDR3 consists of 15 residues. Germline CDR1 LNHDA, CDR2 SQIVND (reference sequence). V shed 3 bases, J shed 4 bases, and the junction held 7 bases outside the gene matches. Here the CDR3 reads CASSIARTGTYGYTF. The CDR3 DNA reads TGTGCCAGTAGTATTGCCCGGACAGGGACCTATGGCTACACCTTC. The full variable domain, its missing parts supplied by reference TRBV19 and TRBJ1-2, is DGGITQSPKYLFRKEGQNVTLSCEQNLNHDAMYWYRQDPGQGLRLIYYSQIVNDFQKGDIAEGYSVSREKKESFPLTVTSAQKNPTAFYLCASSIARTGTYGYTFGSGTRLTVV.

The chain recombines TRBV28 with TRBJ1-5; D remains unclear. V was cut by 3 bases and J by 6 bases, with 12 bases left in between. The CDR3 spans 14 residues. Germline V lookup: CDR1 MDHEN, CDR2 SYDVKM. CDR3 in DNA: TGTGCCAGCAGTTTGGGCAGTAGAGGTCAGCCCCAGCATTTT. Translated: CASSLGSRGQPQHF.

The chain is built from TRBV7-9 and TRBJ2-2, with D possibly called TRBD1 or TRBD2 (5 bases each). Between the trimmed V and J ends, which lost 5 bases and 3 bases, there was a span of 10 bases. Germline lookup yields CDR1 SEHNR and CDR2 FQNEAQ (reference sequence). This CDR3 region has 14 residues. The CDR3, as DNA: TGTGCCAGCAGCCTAGGGACCCACACCGGGGAGCTGTTTTTT. Translation: CASSLGTHTGELFF.